The 22 T cell receptor beta chains below were found in one sample sequenced in a study of shared clonotypes between healthy human individuals. Clones were sequenced by immunoSEQ multiplex PCR, and TCRdb holds only the in-frame ones, with some missing. The sample includes about 1 million clones, approximately 76% of them seen just once. The sample comprised memory CD4+ T cells sorted from blood. Indicated subset: CD45RA-negative fraction. The source of these receptors is a man aged 18 to 30 in good health.

The CDR3 is CSVVRDREGEQYF. The CDR3 DNA reads as TGCAGCGTTGTTAGGGACAGGGAGGGCGAGCAGTACTTC. V gene TRBV29-1 combines with J gene TRBJ2-7; 9 bases align to TRBD1. Losses at the gene ends were 4 bases for V and 6 bases for J; bases not matched to a gene: 7. The V gene's germline CDR1 is SQVTM and CDR2 ANQGSEA. The CDR3 covers 13 residues.

The J gene is TRBJ1-2, the V gene TRBV18; no firm D call. Germline loops: CDR1 KGHSH, CDR2 LQKENI. This CDR3 comprises 12 residues. Trimming left V 6 bases short and J 8 bases short, with 13 bases between. The CDR3 region has the DNA TGTGCCAGCTCCTATAACGAGTGGGGCTACACCTTC. Translated, it gives CASSYNEWGYTF.

This clone was detected a few times. V is TRBV30 and J is TRBJ1-1; D remains unclear. This CDR3 is 13 amino acids long. V lost 0 bases and J lost 4, with 9 bases in between. Germline CDR1 and CDR2: GTSNPN and SVGIG (reference sequence). The CDR3 region is CAWSVTPTTEAFF. The CDR3 bases are TGTGCCTGGAGTGTCACCCCGACCACTGAAGCTTTCTTT.

This chain connects TRBV11-2 to TRBJ2-5; D uncertain. V was pared by 0 bases and J by 5 bases, with 10 bases between. The CDR3 spans 14 residues. Germline CDR1 and CDR2: SGHAT and FQNNGV. CDR3: CASSLDGPAETQYF. The CDR3 nucleotides read TGTGCCAGCAGCTTAGATGGGCCAGCGGAGACCCAGTACTTC.

The J gene is TRBJ2-1, the V gene TRBV9, with D unresolved. This CDR3 is built from 13 residues. CDR1 and CDR2 (germline): SGDLS, YYNGEE. The V end was cut by 4 bases, the J end by 6 bases, with 11 bases between. The CDR3: CASSLTSSNEQFF. CDR3 nucleotides: TGTGCCAGCAGCCTAACATCTAGCAATGAGCAGTTCTTC.

V is TRBV7-2 and J is TRBJ2-2, with D unclear. The germline CDR1 and CDR2 sequences are SGHTA and FQGNSA. The CDR3 loop spans 16 amino acids. Trimming took off 1 base at V and 1 base at J, with 10 bases between the two ends. CDR3 in amino acids: CASSLDSGLNTGELFF. The CDR3 coding sequence is TGTGCCAGCAGCTTAGATTCGGGCCTGAACACCGGGGAGCTGTTTTTT.

This rearrangement joins TRBV9 to TRBJ2-1; 10 bases line up with TRBD2. J was trimmed by 2 bases and V by 2 bases; bases with no gene match: 1. Germline values: CDR1 SGDLS, CDR2 YYNGEE. The CDR3 has 15 residues. The CDR3 DNA reads as TGTGCCAGCAGCGTTAGCGGGGGGCCCTACAATGAGCAGTTCTTC. Residues: CASSVSGGPYNEQFF.

The chain carries TRBV6-1 and TRBJ2-1; 12 nucleotides line up with TRBD2. CDR3 length: 18 residues. Germline assignment: CDR1 MNHNS and CDR2 SASEGT. V shed 0 bases, J shed 12 bases, and the junction held 15 bases outside the gene matches. In nucleotides, the CDR3 is TGTGCCAGCAGTGAAGCGCTTCTTACGACTAGCGGGAGCCAGGGGCAGTTCTTC. Encoded protein: CASSEALLTTSGSQGQFF.

Of note for this clone: Other DNA variants within this sample encode the same CDR3. The chain joins TRBV10-1 to TRBJ1-4, with 7 bases identical to TRBD1. This CDR3 contains 14 residues. The germline V gene encodes CDR1 WNHNN and CDR2 SYGVQD (reference sequence). With 8 bases clipped from V and 5 bases from J, the junction kept 8 bases outside the gene matches. Written as DNA, the CDR3 is TGCGCCAGCTCTCCGGGACAGAAGAATGAAAAACTGTTTTTT. Amino acid sequence: CASSPGQKNEKLFF.

This clone was counted only a few times. The sample contains more than one DNA sequence encoding this CDR3. This chain connects TRBV7-2 to TRBJ2-7; TRBD1 aligns across 9 bases. Trimming at V came to 3 bases and at J to 3 bases, leaving 6 bases not matched to a gene. The CDR3 consists of 15 residues. Germline lookup yields CDR1 SGHTA and CDR2 FQGNSA. The CDR3 nucleotides are TGTGCCAGCAGCTTGGACAGGGGCGTTTACTACGAGCAGTACTTC. It is translated as CASSLDRGVYYEQYF.

The chain carries TRBV6-6 and TRBJ1-6; D might be TRBD1 (5 bases). The CDR3 is 15 residues long. V dropped 6 bases and J dropped 8 bases, with 17 bases sitting between them. Germline CDR1 is MNHNY and CDR2 is SVGAGI (reference sequence). The CDR3 DNA reads as TGTGCCAGCAGCCCTAAGACGTGGGGGGATTCACCCCTCCACTTT. Translation: CASSPKTWGDSPLHF.

V is TRBV29-1 and J is TRBJ1-4; tentatively, D is TRBD1 (5 bases). From germline, CDR1 is SQVTM and CDR2 ANQGSEA. This CDR3 spans 13 amino acids. The ends were cut back, 6 bases at V and 1 base at J, with 9 bases in the middle. The CDR3 nucleotides are TGCAGCGTCCTAGGGGAAACTAATGAAAAACTGTTTTTT. Translated, it gives CSVLGETNEKLFF.

This clone was observed once. V is TRBV10-1 and J is TRBJ1-5, with 8 nucleotides matching TRBD1. CDR1 and CDR2 from the germline V gene are WNHNN and SYGVQD (reference sequence). CDR3 length: 13 amino acids. The ends lost 10 bases at V and 5 bases at J; junction bases unmatched: 7. The CDR3 region has the DNA TGCGCCAACCGGACAGGGACTTATCAGCCCCAGCATTTT. It translates to CANRTGTYQPQHF.

The chain is built from TRBV25-1 and TRBJ2-5; unclear D gene. V lost 4 bases to trimming and J lost 2 bases, with 14 bases between them. Germline CDR1 reads MGHDK; CDR2 reads SYGVNS. CDR3 size: 15 residues. CDR3 loop: CASSAAVSPQETQYF. CDR3 in DNA: TGTGCCAGCAGTGCGGCGGTAAGCCCACAAGAGACCCAGTACTTC.

The rearrangement links TRBV5-4 to TRBJ2-1; the D gene could be TRBD1 or TRBD2 (5 bases each). V lost 7 bases and J 0 bases, leaving 17 bases between the germline ends. Germline assignment: CDR1 SGHNT and CDR2 YYREEE (reference sequence). The CDR3 runs 16 residues. The CDR3 sequence is CASFADRGRSYNEQFF. The DNA of the CDR3 is TGTGCCAGCTTCGCAGACCGGGGCCGCTCCTACAATGAGCAGTTCTTC.

The CDR3 DNA reads as TGTGCCAGTAGTTCGGACATGGACAATGAGCAGTTCTTC. It specifies CASSSDMDNEQFF. This sequence joins TRBV19 and TRBJ2-1, with D possibly matching TRBD1 (5 bases). Trimming stripped 5 bases from V and 5 bases from J, with 10 bases between. There are 13 residues in the CDR3. The germline V gene has CDR1 LNHDA and CDR2 SQIVND (reference sequence). The variable domain in full, with the rest retrieved from reference TRBV19 and TRBJ2-1, is DGGITQSPKYLFRKEGQNVTLSCEQNLNHDAMYWYRQDPGQGLRLIYYSQIVNDFQKGDIAEGYSVSREKKESFPLTVTSAQKNPTAFYLCASSSDMDNEQFFGPGTRLTVL.

This clone was detected a few times. In DNA, the CDR3 is TGTGCCAGCAGCTTGTCCGGGATGGGAGCCCGGTCGGCAGATACGCAGTATTTT. This codes for CASSLSGMGARSADTQYF. The chain links TRBV7-2 to TRBJ2-3; a possible D gene is TRBD2 (5 bases). This CDR3 contains 18 residues. V was clipped by 3 bases and J by 4 bases, with 23 bases between them. Germline assignment: CDR1 SGHTA and CDR2 FQGNSA. Based on the CDR3 plus reference TRBV7-2 and TRBJ2-3, the full variable domain is GAGVSQSPSNKVTEKGKDVELRCDPISGHTALYWYRQSLGQGLEFLIYFQGNSAPDKSGLPSDRFSAERTGGSVSTLTIQRTQQEDSAVYLCASSLSGMGARSADTQYFGPGTRLTVL.

On this clone itself: Since no conserved phenylalanine or tryptophan closes the CDR3, a read error is the likely cause. The DNA is omitted, as the CDR3 cannot be located on it reliably, and the CDR3 follows TCRdb's listing. CDR3 residues: CASSRHPDTL. The gene calls are TRBV21-1 and TRBJ2-7; the table assigns TRBD1, which was not confirmed against the DNA. TRBV21-1 is shown as a pseudogene. Both ends counted, the CDR3 spans 10 residues.

The V and J genes are TRBV10-2 and TRBJ2-7, with 7 bases fitting TRBD2. The CDR3 is made up of 16 amino acids. V was pared by 5 bases and J by 3 bases, with 13 bases of the junction left unmatched. The germline V gene has CDR1 WSHSY and CDR2 SAAADI. The CDR3 nucleotides are TGCGCCAGCAGTCCCTTCGGGGAGGGACTCGACTACGAGCAGTACTTC. Translation gives CASSPFGEGLDYEQYF.

The rearrangement joins TRBV5-1 to TRBJ1-6, with TRBD1 as a possible D gene (5 bases). Trimming shortened V by 4 bases and J by 1 base, and 15 bases separated the two germline ends. CDR1 and CDR2 (germline): SGHRS, YFSETQ. This CDR3 has 17 residues. DNA for the CDR3: TGCGCCAGCAGCGGGGCCCTAACAGGATCCTATAATTCACCCCTCCACTTT. This sequence encodes CASSGALTGSYNSPLHF.

The chain recombines TRBV9 with TRBJ2-7; D is unresolved. CDR3 length: 14 amino acids. Trimming cost V 0 bases and J 7 bases, with 14 bases left between them. Germline-derived CDR1 and CDR2 are SGDLS and YYNGEE. CDR3 loop: CASSVEGLLGEQYF. The DNA of the CDR3 is TGTGCCAGCAGCGTAGAAGGCCTCCTTGGGGAGCAGTACTTC.

This clone has only one observation. J is TRBJ2-2 and V is TRBV6-1; 10 bases map to TRBD1. This CDR3 has 14 amino acids. J gave up 7 bases and V 4 bases, and 3 bases lay outside the gene matches. Per the germline V gene, CDR1 is MNHNS and CDR2 is SASEGT. CDR3 residues: CASSGQGASGELFF. In DNA form, the CDR3 reads TGTGCCAGCAGTGGACAGGGGGCAAGCGGGGAGCTGTTTTTT.